This TCR beta chain came from a study of T cells in Graves' hyperthyroidism and ophthalmopathy. Study-level points and caveats: Blood shared most expanded thyroid clonotypes above 0.001.

RNA transcripts served as the template for amplifying TCR beta CDR3 regions. First-round RT-PCR of the TCR CDR3 relied on the HTBI primer set. MiXCR, applied by TCRdb to the multiplex PCR reads, yields one record per CDR3 protein. This sample has around 600,000 distinct CDR3 sequences, with 14% found just once. V trimming: 2 bases; J trimming: 7 bases; junction bases outside the gene matches: 9. This CDR3 spans 17 amino acids. The V gene's germline CDR1 is SGHAT and CDR2 FQDESV (reference sequence). This clonotype was observed at least ten times. What it recognizes is unknown. J is TRBJ2-2 and V is TRBV11-1; 11 bases match TRBD1. Input material: blood. The clonotype was recovered from a woman between 50 and 59 years old with Graves' ophthalmopathy. The CDR3 spells CASSLSRTGGLFGELFF. CDR3 DNA sequence: TGTGCCAGCAGCTTATCGAGGACAGGGGGCTTGTTCGGGGAGCTGTTTTTT.